Listed below are T cell receptor beta chains from one sample, sequenced in a study of T cell repertoires in cytomegalovirus infection. These TCRs are of unknown antigen specificity. MiXCR was run by TCRdb on the reads, yielding one entry per CDR3 protein. The profile shows about 830,000 distinct CDR3 sequences, 32% of them singletons. Sequencing used cultured CD8+ T cells from PBMCs, obtained from culture after CMV antigen stimulation. The origin of the receptors is a human donor in good health (CMV status not recorded). Some clones in this sample may be carry-over from other donors' samples. Each CDR3 is given with its conserved first and last residue. D genes are given only for firm matches. Size is omitted from some rows. Given values are once, few, many or a class for expanded clones.

V gene: TRBV7-9; clone size: few; J gene: TRBJ2-5; D gene: -; CDR3 protein: CASSLNLDGPKETQYF; CDR3 DNA: TGTGCCAGCAGCCTTAACCTGGACGGGCCCAAGGAGACCCAGTACTTC
V gene: TRBV4-1; clone size: -; J gene: TRBJ2-2; D gene: TRBD1; CDR3 protein: CASSMGTGATGELFF; CDR3 DNA: TGCGCCAGCAGCATGGGGACAGGGGCCACCGGGGAGCTGTTTTTT
V gene: TRBV7-6; clone size: many; J gene: TRBJ1-4; D gene: -; CDR3 protein: CASSSGTRGSYEKLFF; CDR3 DNA: TGTGCCAGCAGCTCCGGGACTCGGGGATCCTATGAAAAACTGTTTTTT
V gene: TRBV5-6; clone size: -; J gene: TRBJ1-1; D gene: -; CDR3 protein: CASSLVKGLVF; CDR3 DNA: TGTGCCAGCAGCTTGGTAAAGGGGTTGGTCTTT
V gene: TRBV5-6; clone size: -; J gene: TRBJ2-5; D gene: -; CDR3 protein: CASSLGGSMETQYF; CDR3 DNA: TGTGCCAGCAGCTTGGGAGGGAGTATGGAGACCCAGTACTTC
V gene: TRBV4-2; clone size: few; J gene: TRBJ2-7; D gene: TRBD1; CDR3 protein: CASSQLGQGTYEQYF; CDR3 DNA: TGTGCCAGCAGCCAGTTGGGACAGGGAACCTACGAGCAGTACTTC
V gene: TRBV7-2; clone size: few; J gene: TRBJ1-2; D gene: -; CDR3 protein: CASSLGRQLYGYTF; CDR3 DNA: TGTGCCAGCAGCTTAGGGAGGCAACTTTATGGCTACACCTTC
V gene: TRBV20-1; clone size: -; J gene: TRBJ1-2; D gene: -; CDR3 protein: CSARAPATTNYGYTF; CDR3 DNA: TGCAGTGCTAGAGCCCCCGCCACTACTAACTATGGCTACACCTTC
V gene: TRBV25-1; clone size: -; J gene: TRBJ2-1; D gene: -; CDR3 protein: CASSEWDNEQFF; CDR3 DNA: TGTGCCAGCAGTGAATGGGACAATGAGCAGTTCTTC
V gene: TRBV5-1; clone size: once; J gene: TRBJ2-5; D gene: TRBD2; CDR3 protein: CASSTGRLAGGIQETQYF; CDR3 DNA: TGCGCCAGCAGTACGGGCCGACTAGCGGGGGGAATCCAAGAGACCCAGTACTTC
V gene: TRBV5-4; clone size: few; J gene: TRBJ1-1; D gene: TRBD1; CDR3 protein: CASSCGQVGGHALNTEAFF; CDR3 DNA: TGTGCCAGCAGCTGTGGACAGGTCGGGGGGCACGCTCTGAACACTGAAGCTTTCTTT
V gene: TRBV7-9; clone size: many; J gene: TRBJ2-7; D gene: TRBD2; CDR3 protein: CASSLAGQGSYEQYF; CDR3 DNA: TGTGCCAGCAGTTTAGCGGGGCAGGGCTCCTACGAGCAGTACTTC
V gene: TRBV27; clone size: -; J gene: TRBJ2-3; D gene: -; CDR3 protein: CASSLLGENIRAQYF; CDR3 DNA: TGTGCCAGCAGTTTACTAGGGGAGAATATACGAGCGCAGTATTTT
V gene: TRBV6-1; clone size: few; J gene: TRBJ1-2; D gene: -; CDR3 protein: CASSESMRGYTF; CDR3 DNA: TGTGCCAGCAGTGAATCTATGCGTGGCTACACCTTC
V gene: TRBV7-6; clone size: -; J gene: TRBJ1-2; D gene: -; CDR3 protein: CASSNAQVNYGYTF; CDR3 DNA: TGTGCCAGCAGCAACGCACAGGTCAACTATGGCTACACCTTC